This T cell receptor (beta chain) was obtained from a study of chemoradiotherapy in HPV16-positive cancers. At the level of the study: Candidate HPV-specific T-cell clones and common TCR motifs came from functional assays in a couple of HPV16-positive patients. Study results and caveats: For HPV16-positive patients, expanding HPV-responsive T cells associated with longer recurrence-free survival.

Repertoires were sampled repeatedly during chemoradiotherapy. A note on this clone: The target antigen is unknown.

The V segment lost 2 bases and the J segment 5 bases; nucleotides outside the gene matches: 15. The CDR3 consists of 18 residues. The germline CDR1 and CDR2 sequences are SGHDT and YYEEEE. Data came from immunoSEQ multiplex PCR; TCRdb stores just in-frame clones and leaves some out. The sample shows about 6,600 clones, approximately 92% of them seen only once. The J gene is TRBJ2-7, the V gene TRBV5-6; 11 nucleotides match TRBD2. The TCR was taken from a human donor with HPV-associated anogenital cancer. The material was blood, obtained from a patient who underwent chemoradiotherapy. The CDR3 DNA is TGTGCCAGCAGCTTACGGGGAGGCGGTAGCGGGAGGGTCAACGAGCAGTACTTC. It yields the protein CASSLRGGGSGRVNEQYF.